The source of this T cell receptor beta chain is a study of Ad26.COV2.S vaccination and SARS-CoV-2 variants. Repertoires were generated with immunoSEQ multiplex PCR, while TCRdb's copy carries only in-frame clones and drops some. The repertoire includes approximately 420,000 clones, 75% to 90% of them detected once, and 3% to 4.5% sits in the top ten. As for treatment: 15 to 20 received Ad26.COV2.S at low or high dose, single or two shots; five or six received placebo; per-sample allocation not given. Sampling occurred on day 63 after the first vaccine or placebo injection. The clonotype comes from a person aged 18-60 years who received the Ad26.COV2.S COVID-19 vaccine or a placebo. This material consisted of peripheral blood, taken in a trial of Ad26.COV2.S vaccine versus placebo.

The DNA of the CDR3 is TGTGCCAGCAGCTTAGGCCTAGCGGGGGCGAGACTAGCCAAAAACATTCAGTACTTC. This translates into CASSLGLAGARLAKNIQYF. The chain combines TRBV7-2 with TRBJ2-4, with 10 bases aligning to TRBD2. Germline V gene sequence: CDR1 SGHTA, CDR2 FQGNSA. The CDR3 has 19 amino acids. V shed 1 base, J shed 0 bases, and the junction held 9 bases outside the gene matches.